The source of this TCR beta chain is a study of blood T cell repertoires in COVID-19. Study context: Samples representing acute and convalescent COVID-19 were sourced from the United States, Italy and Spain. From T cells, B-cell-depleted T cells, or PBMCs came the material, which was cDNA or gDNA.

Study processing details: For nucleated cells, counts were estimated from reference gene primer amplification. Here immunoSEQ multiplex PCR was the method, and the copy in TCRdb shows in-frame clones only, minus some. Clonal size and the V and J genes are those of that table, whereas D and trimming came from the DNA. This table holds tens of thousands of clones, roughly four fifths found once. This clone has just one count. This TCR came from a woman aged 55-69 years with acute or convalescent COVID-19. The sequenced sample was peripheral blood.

Written as DNA, the CDR3 is TGCGCCAGCAGCCAAGTGGGGGGGTATTCACCCCTCCACTTT. It codes for CASSQVGGYSPLHF. The gene calls are TRBV4-1 and TRBJ1-6; D might be TRBD1 (5 bases). CDR1 and CDR2 from the germline V gene are MGHRA and YSYEKL. V lost 1 base to trimming and J lost 8 bases, with 9 bases between them. The CDR3 has 14 residues.